This T cell receptor beta chain derives from a study of cytomegalovirus exposure and HLA in healthy donors. TCRdb's table, derived via immunoSEQ multiplex PCR, lists solely in-frame clones and lacks some. The profile covers 250,000 to 400,000 clones, with roughly 86% appearing a single time and more than 0.95% taken by the ten largest. The CDR3 has 15 residues. Germline-derived CDR1 and CDR2 are LGHNA and YSLEER. Trimming took 0 bases from V and 0 from J, leaving 9 bases between them. Turning to this clone: This same CDR3 is encoded by further DNA sequences in the sample.

This clonotype was obtained from a man younger than 45 in good health and CMV-seronegative. The sample was PBMCs. The rearrangement joins TRBV4-3 to TRBJ2-7, with a possible D match to TRBD2 (5 bases). CDR3 residues: CASSQDTAGSYEQYF. CDR3 sequence (DNA): TGCGCCAGCAGCCAAGATACGGCGGGCTCCTACGAGCAGTACTTC.